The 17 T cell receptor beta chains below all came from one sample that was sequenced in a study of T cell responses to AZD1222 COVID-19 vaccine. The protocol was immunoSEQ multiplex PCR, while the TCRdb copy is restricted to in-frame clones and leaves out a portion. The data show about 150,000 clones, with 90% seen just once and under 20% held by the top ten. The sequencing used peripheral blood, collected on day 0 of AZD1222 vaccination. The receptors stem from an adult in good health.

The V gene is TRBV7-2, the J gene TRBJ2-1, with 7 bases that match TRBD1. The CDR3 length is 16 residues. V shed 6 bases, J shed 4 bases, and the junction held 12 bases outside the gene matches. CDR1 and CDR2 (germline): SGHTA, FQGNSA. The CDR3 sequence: CASSKTGAGSYNEQFF. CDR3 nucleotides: TGTGCCAGCAGTAAAACAGGGGCAGGATCGTACAATGAGCAGTTCTTC.

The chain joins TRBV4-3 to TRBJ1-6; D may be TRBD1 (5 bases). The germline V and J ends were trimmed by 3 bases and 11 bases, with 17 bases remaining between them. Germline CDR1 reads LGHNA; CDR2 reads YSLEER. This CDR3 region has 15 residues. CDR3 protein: CASSQNLRAPAPLHF. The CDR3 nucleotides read TGCGCCAGCAGCCAGAACCTCAGGGCCCCAGCACCCCTCCACTTT.

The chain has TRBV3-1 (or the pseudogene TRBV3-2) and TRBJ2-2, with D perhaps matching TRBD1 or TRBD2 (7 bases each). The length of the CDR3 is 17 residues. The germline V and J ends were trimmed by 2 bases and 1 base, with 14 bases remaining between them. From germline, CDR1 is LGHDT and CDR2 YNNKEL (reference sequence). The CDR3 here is CASSQSGRGLNTGELFF. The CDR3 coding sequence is TGTGCCAGCAGCCAATCGGGGAGGGGGCTGAACACCGGGGAGCTGTTTTTT.

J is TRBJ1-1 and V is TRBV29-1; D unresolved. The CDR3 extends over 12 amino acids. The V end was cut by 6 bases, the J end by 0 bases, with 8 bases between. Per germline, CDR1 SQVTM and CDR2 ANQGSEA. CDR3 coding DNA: TGCAGCGTCGTAACAGTGAACACTGAAGCTTTCTTT. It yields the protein CSVVTVNTEAFF.

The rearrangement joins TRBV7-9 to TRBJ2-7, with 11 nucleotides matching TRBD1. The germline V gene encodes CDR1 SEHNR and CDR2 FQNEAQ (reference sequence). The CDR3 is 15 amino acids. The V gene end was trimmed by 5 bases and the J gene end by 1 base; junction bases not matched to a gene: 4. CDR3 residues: CASSPRDRGSYEQYF. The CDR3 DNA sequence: TGTGCCAGCAGCCCCCGGGACAGGGGGTCCTACGAGCAGTACTTC.

CDR3 sequence: CASSEGWGTEAFF. As DNA, the CDR3 is TGTGCCAGCAGCGAGGGGTGGGGCACTGAAGCTTTCTTT. The chain is built from TRBV7-3 and TRBJ1-1, with D maybe TRBD1 (5 bases). The CDR3 extends over 13 amino acids. From germline, CDR1 is SGHTA and CDR2 FQGTGA. V gave up 5 bases and J gave up 4 bases, with 11 bases separating them. The entire variable domain, with the rest obtained from reference TRBV7-3 and TRBJ1-1, is as follows: GAGVSQTPSNKVTEKGKYVELRCDPISGHTALYWYRQSLGQGPEFLIYFQGTGAADDSGLPNDRFFAVRPEGSVSTLKIQRTERGDSAVYLCASSEGWGTEAFFGQGTRLTVV.

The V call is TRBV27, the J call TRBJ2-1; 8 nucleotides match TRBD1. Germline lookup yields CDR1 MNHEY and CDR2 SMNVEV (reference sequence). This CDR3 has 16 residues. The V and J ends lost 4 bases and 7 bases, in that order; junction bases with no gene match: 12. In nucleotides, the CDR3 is TGTGCCAGCAGTTCCAAGACAGGGGTTGTAATGAATGAGCAGTTCTTC. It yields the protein CASSSKTGVVMNEQFF.

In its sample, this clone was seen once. CDR3 sequence reads: CASSQKDRGNTEAFF. CDR3 bases: TGTGCCAGCAGCCAAAAGGACAGAGGGAACACTGAAGCTTTCTTT. The chain is built from TRBV14 and TRBJ1-1, with D tentatively TRBD1 (6 bases). Trimming pared 2 bases from V and 1 base from J, leaving 11 bases between. The CDR3 is 15 residues long. Germline CDR1 is SGHDN and CDR2 is FVKESK.

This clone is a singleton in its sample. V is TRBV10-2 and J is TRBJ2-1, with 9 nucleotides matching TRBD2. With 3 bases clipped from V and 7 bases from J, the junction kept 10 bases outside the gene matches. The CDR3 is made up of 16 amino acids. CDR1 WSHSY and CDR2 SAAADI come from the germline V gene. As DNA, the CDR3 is TGCGCCAGCAGTGATCGGTTAGCGGGAGCGTGGAATGAGCAGTTCTTC. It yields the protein CASSDRLAGAWNEQFF.

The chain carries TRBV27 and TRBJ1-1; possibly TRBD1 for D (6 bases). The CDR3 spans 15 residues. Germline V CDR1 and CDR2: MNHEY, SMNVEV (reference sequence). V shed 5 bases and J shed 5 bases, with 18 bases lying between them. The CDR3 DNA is TGTGCCAGCAGTCACGTGGGGGGCACGGGGACTGAAGCTTTCTTT. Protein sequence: CASSHVGGTGTEAFF.

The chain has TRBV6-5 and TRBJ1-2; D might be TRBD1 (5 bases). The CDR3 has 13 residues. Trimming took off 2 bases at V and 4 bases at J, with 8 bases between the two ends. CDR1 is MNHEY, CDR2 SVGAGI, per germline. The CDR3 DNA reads TGTGCCAGCAGTTACGCAAGGGGCTATGGCTACACCTTC. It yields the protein CASSYARGYGYTF.

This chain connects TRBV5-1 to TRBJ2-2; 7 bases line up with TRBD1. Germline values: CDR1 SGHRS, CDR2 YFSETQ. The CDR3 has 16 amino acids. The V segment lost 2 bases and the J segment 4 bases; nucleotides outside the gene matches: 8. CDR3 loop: CASSFLTGSGTGELFF. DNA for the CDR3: TGCGCCAGCAGCTTCCTGACAGGGTCGGGCACCGGGGAGCTGTTTTTT.

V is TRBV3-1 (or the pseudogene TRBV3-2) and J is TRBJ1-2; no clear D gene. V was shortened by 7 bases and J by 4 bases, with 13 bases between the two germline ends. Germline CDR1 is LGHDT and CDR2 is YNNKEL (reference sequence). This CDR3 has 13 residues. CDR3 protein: CASISVPPYGYTF. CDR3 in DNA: TGTGCCAGCATTTCTGTCCCCCCCTATGGCTACACCTTC.

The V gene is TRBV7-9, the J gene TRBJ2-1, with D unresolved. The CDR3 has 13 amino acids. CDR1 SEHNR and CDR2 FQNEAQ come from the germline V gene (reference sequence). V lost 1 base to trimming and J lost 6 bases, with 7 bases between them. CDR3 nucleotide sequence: TGTGCCAGCAGCTTAGGCATGCCCAATGAGCAGTTCTTC. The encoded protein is CASSLGMPNEQFF.

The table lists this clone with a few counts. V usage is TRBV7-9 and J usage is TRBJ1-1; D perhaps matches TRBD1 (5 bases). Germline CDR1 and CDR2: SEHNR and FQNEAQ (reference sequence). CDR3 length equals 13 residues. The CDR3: CGTGRGLNTEAFF. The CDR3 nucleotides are TGTGGCACCGGGCGGGGCTTAAACACTGAAGCTTTCTTT.

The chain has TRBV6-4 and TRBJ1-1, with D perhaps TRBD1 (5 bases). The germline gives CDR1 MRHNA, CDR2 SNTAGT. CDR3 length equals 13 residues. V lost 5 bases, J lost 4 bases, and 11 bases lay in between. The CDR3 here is CASSSQGGTEAFF. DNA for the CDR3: TGTGCCAGCAGTTCTCAGGGTGGCACTGAAGCTTTCTTT.

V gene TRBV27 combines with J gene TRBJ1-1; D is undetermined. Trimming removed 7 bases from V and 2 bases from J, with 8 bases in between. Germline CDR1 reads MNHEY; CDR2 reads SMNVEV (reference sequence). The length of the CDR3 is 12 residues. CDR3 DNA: TGTGCCAGCATGAACTACAACACTGAAGCTTTCTTT. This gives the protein CASMNYNTEAFF.